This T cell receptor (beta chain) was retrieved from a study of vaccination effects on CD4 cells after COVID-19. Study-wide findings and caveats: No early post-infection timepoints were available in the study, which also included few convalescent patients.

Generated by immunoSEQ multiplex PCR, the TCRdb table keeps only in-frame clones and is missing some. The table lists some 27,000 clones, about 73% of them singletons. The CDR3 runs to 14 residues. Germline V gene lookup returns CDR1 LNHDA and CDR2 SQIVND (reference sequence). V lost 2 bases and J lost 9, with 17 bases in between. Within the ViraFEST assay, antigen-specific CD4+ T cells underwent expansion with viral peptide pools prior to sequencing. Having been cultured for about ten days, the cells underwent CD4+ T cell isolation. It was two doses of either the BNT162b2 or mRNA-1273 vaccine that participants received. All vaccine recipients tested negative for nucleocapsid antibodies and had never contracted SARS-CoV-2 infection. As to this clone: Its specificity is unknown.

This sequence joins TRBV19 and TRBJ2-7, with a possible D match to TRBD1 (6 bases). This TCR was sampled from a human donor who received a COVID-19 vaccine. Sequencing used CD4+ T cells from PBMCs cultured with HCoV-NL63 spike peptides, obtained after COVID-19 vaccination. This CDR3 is CASSIRRQGHGQYF. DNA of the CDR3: TGTGCCAGTAGTATAAGGCGCCAGGGGCATGGGCAGTACTTC.